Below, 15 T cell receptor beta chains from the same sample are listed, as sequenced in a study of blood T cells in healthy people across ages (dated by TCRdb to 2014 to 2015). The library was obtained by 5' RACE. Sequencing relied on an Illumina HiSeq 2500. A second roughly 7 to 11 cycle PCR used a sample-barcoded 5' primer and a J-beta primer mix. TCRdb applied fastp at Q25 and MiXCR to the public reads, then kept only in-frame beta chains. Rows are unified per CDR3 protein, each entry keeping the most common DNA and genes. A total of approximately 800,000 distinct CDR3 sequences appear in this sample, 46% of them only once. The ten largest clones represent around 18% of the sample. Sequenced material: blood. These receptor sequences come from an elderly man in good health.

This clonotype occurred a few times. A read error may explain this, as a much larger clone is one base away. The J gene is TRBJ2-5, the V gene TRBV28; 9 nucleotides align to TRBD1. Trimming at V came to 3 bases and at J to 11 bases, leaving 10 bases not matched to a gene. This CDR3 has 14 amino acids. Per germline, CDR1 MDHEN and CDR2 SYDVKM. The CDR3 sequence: CASSFSGTGTEQYF. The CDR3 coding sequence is TGTGCCAGCAGTTTTTCCGGGACAGGGACTGAGCAGTACTTC.

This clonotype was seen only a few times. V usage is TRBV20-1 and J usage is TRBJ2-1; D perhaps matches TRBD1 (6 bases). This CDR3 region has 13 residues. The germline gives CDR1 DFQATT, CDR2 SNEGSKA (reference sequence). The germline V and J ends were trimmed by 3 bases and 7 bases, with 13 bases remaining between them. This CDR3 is CSASLGAKNEQFF. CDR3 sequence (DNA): TGCAGTGCTAGTCTGGGGGCCAAGAATGAGCAGTTCTTC.

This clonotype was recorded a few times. The CDR3 nucleotides read TGTGCCAGCAGTCCACGGACTAGCGGTCCTTCCCTTTACGAGCAGTACTTC. It specifies CASSPRTSGPSLYEQYF. This rearrangement joins TRBV25-1 to TRBJ2-7; the match to TRBD2 covers 10 bases. In germline, CDR1 is MGHDK, CDR2 SYGVNS. V dropped 5 bases and J dropped 4; count of bases not matched to a gene: 14. The CDR3 has 17 residues.

CDR3 sequence reads: CASSQYIFAGGAGELFF. The CDR3 DNA is TGTGCCAGCAGCCAATATATCTTTGCAGGGGGTGCCGGGGAGCTGTTTTTT. The chain carries TRBV3-1 and TRBJ2-2; 7 bases line up with TRBD1. The germline gives CDR1 LGHDT, CDR2 YNNKEL (reference sequence). CDR3 length equals 17 residues. With 2 bases clipped from V and 6 bases from J, the junction kept 12 bases outside the gene matches.

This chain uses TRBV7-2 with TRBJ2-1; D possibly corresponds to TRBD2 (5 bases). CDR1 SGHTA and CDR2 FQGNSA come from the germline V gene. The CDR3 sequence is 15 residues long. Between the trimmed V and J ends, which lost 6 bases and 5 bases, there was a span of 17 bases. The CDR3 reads CASRSQEVGNNEQFF. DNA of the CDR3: TGTGCCAGCAGGTCGCAGGAGGTTGGGAACAATGAGCAGTTCTTC.

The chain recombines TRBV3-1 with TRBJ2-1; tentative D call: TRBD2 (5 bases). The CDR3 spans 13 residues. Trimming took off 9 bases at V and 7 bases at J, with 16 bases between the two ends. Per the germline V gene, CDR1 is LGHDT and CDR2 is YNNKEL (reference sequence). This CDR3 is CASSWARGNEQFF. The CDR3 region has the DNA TGTGCCAGTAGCTGGGCTCGGGGAAATGAGCAGTTCTTC.

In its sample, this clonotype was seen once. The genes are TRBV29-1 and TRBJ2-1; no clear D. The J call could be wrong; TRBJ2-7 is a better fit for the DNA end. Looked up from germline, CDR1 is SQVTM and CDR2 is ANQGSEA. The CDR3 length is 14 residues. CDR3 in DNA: TGCAGCGTGATCCCCCAGAGCTCCTACAATGAGCAGTACTTC. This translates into CSVIPQSSYNEQYF.

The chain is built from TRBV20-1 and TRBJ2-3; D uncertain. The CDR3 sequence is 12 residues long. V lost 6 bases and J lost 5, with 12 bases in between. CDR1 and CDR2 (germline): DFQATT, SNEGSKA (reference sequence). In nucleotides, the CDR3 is TGCAGTGCAATAGGGTGGCTAGATACGCAGTATTTT. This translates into CSAIGWLDTQYF.

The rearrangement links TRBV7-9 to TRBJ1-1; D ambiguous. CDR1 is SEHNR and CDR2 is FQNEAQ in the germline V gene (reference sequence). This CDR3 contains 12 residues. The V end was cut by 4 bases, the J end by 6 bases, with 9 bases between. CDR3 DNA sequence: TGTGCCAGCAGCTCCGCGGTCCCTGAAGCTTTCTTT. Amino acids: CASSSAVPEAFF.

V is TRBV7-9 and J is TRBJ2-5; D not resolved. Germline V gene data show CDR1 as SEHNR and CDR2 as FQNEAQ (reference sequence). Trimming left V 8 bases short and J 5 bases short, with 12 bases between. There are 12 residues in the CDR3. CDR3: CASHSDTETQYF. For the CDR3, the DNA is TGTGCCAGCCACTCCGATACTGAGACCCAGTACTTC. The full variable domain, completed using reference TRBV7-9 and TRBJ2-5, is DTGVSQNPRHKITKRGQNVTFRCDPISEHNRLYWYRQTLGQGPEFLTYFQNEAQLEKSRLLSDRFSAERPKGSFSTLEIQRTEQGDSAMYLCASHSDTETQYFGPGTRLLVL.

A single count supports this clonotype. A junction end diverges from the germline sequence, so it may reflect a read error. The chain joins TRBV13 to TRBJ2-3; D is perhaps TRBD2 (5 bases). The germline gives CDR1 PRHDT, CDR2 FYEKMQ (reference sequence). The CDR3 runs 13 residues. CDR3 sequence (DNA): TGTACCAGCAGCTTAGAGGGTGGAGATACGCAGTATTTT. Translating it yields CTSSLEGGDTQYF.

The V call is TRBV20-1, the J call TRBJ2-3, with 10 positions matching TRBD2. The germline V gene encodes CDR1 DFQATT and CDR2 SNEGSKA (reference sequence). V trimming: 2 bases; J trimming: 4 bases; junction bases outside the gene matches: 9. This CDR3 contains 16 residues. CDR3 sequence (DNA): TGCAGTGCTAGACCTGGACTAGCGGTAAACCCAGATACGCAGTATTTT. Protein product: CSARPGLAVNPDTQYF.

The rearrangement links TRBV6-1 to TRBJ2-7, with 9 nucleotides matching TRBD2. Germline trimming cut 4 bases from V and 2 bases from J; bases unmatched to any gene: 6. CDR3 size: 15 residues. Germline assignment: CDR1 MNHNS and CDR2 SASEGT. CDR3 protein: CASSANSGRAYEQYF. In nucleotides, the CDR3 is TGTGCCAGCAGTGCAAATAGCGGGAGAGCCTACGAGCAGTACTTC.

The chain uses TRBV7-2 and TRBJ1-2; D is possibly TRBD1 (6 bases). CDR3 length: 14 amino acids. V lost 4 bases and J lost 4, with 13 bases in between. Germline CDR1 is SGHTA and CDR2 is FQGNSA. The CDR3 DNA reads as TGTGCCAGCAGCTCTCCACCGGGGGCCTATGGCTACACCTTC. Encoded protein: CASSSPPGAYGYTF.

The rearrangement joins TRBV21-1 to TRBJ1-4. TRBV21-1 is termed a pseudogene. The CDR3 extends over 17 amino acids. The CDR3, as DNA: TGTGCCAGCAGCAAAGTAGCGGCTGACGCAACTAATGAAAAACTGTTTTTT. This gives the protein CASSKVAADATNEKLFF.